This T cell receptor beta chain was found in a study of blood T cell repertoires in COVID-19. Measured with immunoSEQ multiplex PCR; TCRdb has only the in-frame clones, and not every one. The sample lists about 170,000 clones, approximately 79% occurring once. The TCR was taken from a woman in her forties with COVID-19, enrolled during active disease. The material sequenced was peripheral blood.

For the CDR3, the DNA is TGTGCCAGCAGCGTGGCGGCTAGCGGGAGCTACGAGCAGTACTTC. It codes for CASSVAASGSYEQYF. The chain has TRBV9 and TRBJ2-7, with 10 bases identical to TRBD2. CDR3 length: 15 residues. CDR1 is SGDLS, CDR2 YYNGEE, per germline. V dropped 2 bases and J dropped 3; count of bases not matched to a gene: 5.